The source of this TCR beta chain is a study of cytomegalovirus exposure and HLA in healthy donors. Findings of the study overall: According to the study, 150 to 200 TCR beta chains were cytomegalovirus-associated. There were some public TCRs occurring in many donors, but most TCR sequences were rare.

The germline CDR1 and CDR2 sequences are WNHNN and SYGVQD (reference sequence). This CDR3 region has 12 residues. V was pared by 0 bases and J by 14 bases, with 11 bases between. This table comes from immunoSEQ multiplex PCR, and its TCRdb copy is limited to in-frame clones, with some not included. This sample has 150,000 to 200,000 clones, with 75% to 90% found just once. The donors were part of the validation cohort of around 110 subjects. That cohort was separate from the first cohort, which comprised roughly 670 subjects. About this clone: The antigen is not known.

The source of this sequence is a woman in her late teens or twenties in good health and CMV-seronegative. Sequencing input: PBMCs. V gene TRBV10-1 combines with J gene TRBJ2-1; weak D call: TRBD2 (6 bases). CDR3 coding DNA: TGCGCCAGCAGTGAGTCTGATAGCGGTGAGTTCTTC. Protein: CASSESDSGEFF.